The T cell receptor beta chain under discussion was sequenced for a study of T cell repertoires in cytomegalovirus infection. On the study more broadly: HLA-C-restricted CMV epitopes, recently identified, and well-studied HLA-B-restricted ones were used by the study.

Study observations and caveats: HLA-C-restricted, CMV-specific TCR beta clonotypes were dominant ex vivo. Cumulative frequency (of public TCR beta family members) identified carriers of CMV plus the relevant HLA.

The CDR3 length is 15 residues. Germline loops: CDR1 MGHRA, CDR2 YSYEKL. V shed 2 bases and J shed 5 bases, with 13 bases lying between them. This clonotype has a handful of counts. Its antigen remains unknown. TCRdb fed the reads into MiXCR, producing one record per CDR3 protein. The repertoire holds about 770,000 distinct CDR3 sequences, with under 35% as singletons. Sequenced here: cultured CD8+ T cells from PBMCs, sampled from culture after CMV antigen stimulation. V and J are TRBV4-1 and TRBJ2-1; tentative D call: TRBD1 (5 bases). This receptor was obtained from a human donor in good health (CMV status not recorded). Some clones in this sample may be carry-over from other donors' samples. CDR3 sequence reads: CASSQSERGHNEQFF. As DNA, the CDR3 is TGCGCCAGCAGCCAATCGGAAAGGGGCCACAATGAGCAGTTCTTC.